This T cell receptor beta chain came from a study of T cell repertoires in cytomegalovirus infection. V lost 4 bases and J 0 bases, leaving 7 bases between the germline ends. The CDR3 loop spans 15 amino acids. This clonotype turned up a few times. What it binds is unknown. General study findings and limits: Carriage of CMV together with the relevant HLA was identifiable through cumulative public TCR beta family frequency.

TCRdb ran MiXCR on the reads and lists one entry per CDR3 protein. The sample has some 57,000 distinct CDR3 sequences, approximately 36% seen once. This TCR was recovered from a human donor in good health (CMV status not recorded). Some clones in this sample may be carry-over from other donors' samples. V is TRBV12-3 or TRBV12-4 and J is TRBJ2-6; D remains ambiguous. The sample taken for sequencing was PBMCs, sequenced either directly or after in vitro stimulation (not recorded which). CDR3 sequence reads: CASSSVSSGANVLTF. CDR3 coding DNA: TGTGCCAGCAGTTCAGTGTCCTCTGGGGCCAACGTCCTGACTTTC.